This T cell receptor (beta chain) was sequenced during a study of cytomegalovirus exposure and HLA in healthy donors. Study-wide context: Earlier findings included about 120 million unique TCR beta sequences obtained from 170 million or so T cells.

Study results and limitations: Of the V segments, some could not be distinguished, including TRBV6-2 and TRBV6-3, and were excluded. The study recorded 150 to 200 TCR beta chains that were cytomegalovirus-associated.

As for this clone: No antigen is known for it.

PCR used 60 Vbeta primers and 13 Jbeta primers. The data were produced by immunoSEQ multiplex PCR, yet TCRdb's version contains in-frame clones alone and is incomplete. The repertoire has 150,000 to 200,000 clones, 75% of them found once; the top ten carry 2.9%. The CDR3 is 13 residues long. Germline loops: CDR1 MNHNY, CDR2 SVGAGI (reference sequence). V shed 11 bases, J shed 7 bases, and the junction held 11 bases outside the gene matches. This TCR came from a male donor in good health and CMV-seronegative. The rearrangement uses TRBV6-6 and TRBJ2-1; 7 bases line up with TRBD2. Sequenced sample: PBMCs. The CDR3 sequence is CALGDYQWNEQFF. Here the CDR3 DNA reads TGTGCCCTTGGGGACTACCAGTGGAATGAGCAGTTCTTC.